The 21 T cell receptor beta chains below were found in one sample sequenced in a study of blood T cells in healthy people across ages. The use of a sample-barcoded 5' primer and a J-beta primer mix characterized a second PCR of about 7 to 12 cycles. A single record per CDR3 protein comes from TCRdb applying MiXCR to the 5' RACE reads. The data hold around 820,000 distinct CDR3 sequences, with approximately 25% observed a single time. These data were likewise used in another study, on T cells of mothers and their children.

Sequenced: blood. All receptors derive from a boy aged 5-17 years in good health.

The genes are TRBV29-1 and TRBJ2-7, with unresolved D. The CDR3 length is 12 residues. CDR1 and CDR2 (germline): SQVTM, ANQGSEA. V lost 0 bases and J lost 2, with 5 bases in between. In DNA, the CDR3 is TGCAGCGTTGAAGATCCCGCCTACGAGCAGTACTTC. It yields the protein CSVEDPAYEQYF.

This clonotype turned up a few times. The gene calls are TRBV7-9 and TRBJ1-4; D is uncertain. Looked up from germline, CDR1 is SEHNR and CDR2 is FQNEAQ (reference sequence). The CDR3 runs to 16 residues. V was shortened by 3 bases and J by 3 bases, with 14 bases between the two germline ends. CDR3 loop: CASSFGEVVANEKLFF. As DNA, the CDR3 is TGTGCCAGCAGCTTCGGGGAAGTGGTAGCTAATGAAAAACTGTTTTTT.

This clonotype occurred a few times. The J gene is TRBJ2-7, the V gene TRBV2, with D maybe TRBD1 (5 bases). V lost 0 bases and J lost 2, with 17 bases in between. The CDR3 spans 17 residues. The V gene's germline CDR1 is SNHLY and CDR2 FYNNEI. The CDR3 here is CASSEALRQGWTYEQYF. CDR3 nucleotide sequence: TGTGCCAGCAGTGAAGCGCTTCGGCAGGGATGGACCTACGAGCAGTACTTC.

This clonotype turned up a few times. V is TRBV4-3 and J is TRBJ2-3; 12 nucleotides agree with TRBD2. The CDR3 has 20 residues. J was trimmed by 4 bases and V by 0 bases; bases with no gene match: 14. CDR1 is LGHNA, CDR2 YSLEER, per germline. The CDR3 is CASSQDHWTSGIGRADTQYF. The CDR3 DNA follows: TGCGCCAGCAGCCAAGATCACTGGACTAGCGGGATAGGGCGCGCAGATACGCAGTATTTT.

The chain carries TRBV7-6 and TRBJ2-7, with 9 nucleotides matching TRBD1. Trimming cost V 5 bases and J 7 bases; bases outside gene matches: 9. There are 14 residues in the CDR3. Germline values: CDR1 SGHVS, CDR2 FNYEAQ. The CDR3 reads CASSLRTGDAEQYF. CDR3 DNA: TGTGCCAGCAGCCTTCGGACAGGGGATGCGGAGCAGTACTTC.

CDR3 DNA: TGTGCCAGCAGCCAAGAATCTACCGCGTATAATTCACCCCTCCACTTT. Translated, it gives CASSQESTAYNSPLHF. This sequence joins TRBV3-1 and TRBJ1-6; D gene ambiguous. The germline V gene encodes CDR1 LGHDT and CDR2 YNNKEL (reference sequence). This CDR3 region has 16 residues. Trimming shortened V by 0 bases and J by 4 bases, and 10 bases separated the two germline ends.

The chain has TRBV5-1 and TRBJ1-4; unclear D gene. The germline V and J ends were trimmed by 0 bases and 3 bases, with 6 bases remaining between them. Germline V CDR1 and CDR2: SGHRS, YFSETQ. This CDR3 is built from 14 residues. The CDR3 DNA reads as TGCGCCAGCAGCTTGGGGACTCCTAATGAAAAACTGTTTTTT. Its translation: CASSLGTPNEKLFF. Full variable domain (rest looked up from reference TRBV5-1 and TRBJ1-4): KAGVTQTPRYLIKTRGQQVTLSCSPISGHRSVSWYQQTPGQGLQFLFEYFSETQRNKGNFPGRFSGRQFSNSRSEMNVSTLELGDSALYLCASSLGTPNEKLFFGSGTQLSVL.

The rearrangement uses TRBV28 and TRBJ2-5; TRBD1 matches at 10 bases. The V and J ends lost 8 bases and 5 bases, in that order; junction bases with no gene match: 11. Germline V gene data show CDR1 as MDHEN and CDR2 as SYDVKM. The CDR3 consists of 15 residues. The chain's CDR3 is CASLSWDRGKETQYF. DNA of the CDR3: TGTGCCAGCTTAAGTTGGGACAGGGGAAAGGAGACCCAGTACTTC.

This clonotype has a count of ten or more. This chain uses TRBV24-1 with TRBJ2-1, with TRBD1 identical over 8 bases. Per germline, CDR1 KGHDR and CDR2 SFDVKD. J lost 5 bases, V lost 5 bases, and 7 bases had no gene match. This CDR3 is 15 amino acids long. CDR3 residues: CATSVSDRDDNEQFF. The DNA of the CDR3 is TGTGCCACCAGTGTTTCGGACAGGGACGACAATGAGCAGTTCTTC.

The chain employs TRBV9 and TRBJ2-5; D not certain. The DNA end favors TRBJ2-1, so the J call may be wrong. Per the germline V gene, CDR1 is SGDLS and CDR2 is YYNGEE. This CDR3 region has 14 residues. This chain's CDR3 is CASSSSRDNNEQFF. CDR3 sequence (DNA): TGTGCCAGCAGCTCGAGCCGCGATAACAATGAGCAGTTCTTC.

The genes are TRBV7-9 and TRBJ2-1, with TRBD1 matching 9 bases. CDR3 length: 15 residues. The V gene end was trimmed by 6 bases and the J gene end by 3 bases; junction bases not matched to a gene: 6. CDR1 and CDR2 (germline): SEHNR, FQNEAQ (reference sequence). In nucleotides, the CDR3 is TGTGCCAGCAGTACGACAGGGGGGAACTACAATGAGCAGTTCTTC. This encodes CASSTTGGNYNEQFF.

V is TRBV5-1 and J is TRBJ2-4; TRBD1 agrees at 11 bases. V dropped 1 base and J dropped 8; count of bases not matched to a gene: 5. Germline lookup yields CDR1 SGHRS and CDR2 YFSETQ. This CDR3 spans 15 amino acids. As DNA, the CDR3 is TGCGCCAGCAGCTTGCGGGACAGGGGGTTGGACATTCAGTACTTC. Protein: CASSLRDRGLDIQYF.

This clonotype was recorded a few times. The J gene is TRBJ1-6, the V gene TRBV20-1; D uncertain. CDR1 is DFQATT, CDR2 SNEGSKA, per germline (reference sequence). This CDR3 spans 13 amino acids. The germline V and J ends were trimmed by 5 bases and 8 bases, with 13 bases remaining between them. The CDR3 region has the DNA TGCAGTGCTCAGCGGGCAGGCGATTCACCCCTCCACTTT. It codes for CSAQRAGDSPLHF.

The CDR3 coding sequence is TGCGCCAGCAGCCAGGCTAGATACAATGAGCAGTTCTTC. The encoded protein is CASSQARYNEQFF. The V call is TRBV4-1, the J call TRBJ2-1; D unresolved. CDR1 and CDR2 (germline): MGHRA, YSYEKL. Trimming cost V 3 bases and J 4 bases, with 7 bases left between them. The CDR3 length is 13 residues.

The gene calls are TRBV4-1 and TRBJ1-2, with D hard to call. The CDR3 covers 15 residues. Germline CDR1 MGHRA, CDR2 YSYEKL. Trimming removed 1 base from V and 4 bases from J, with 13 bases in between. CDR3 sequence (DNA): TGCGCCAGCAGCCAAGGGTGGTCGGGAATCTATGGCTACACCTTC. It encodes CASSQGWSGIYGYTF.

This clonotype has only a few counts. This rearrangement joins TRBV6-5 to TRBJ2-7; D gene unclear. The germline gives CDR1 MNHEY, CDR2 SVGAGI. CDR3 length: 15 amino acids. V was trimmed by 4 bases and J by 0 bases, leaving 13 bases between them. The CDR3 nucleotides are TGTGCCAGCAGTTTAAGTCGGGCGAGCTCCTACGAGCAGTACTTC. Its translation is CASSLSRASSYEQYF.

This clonotype has more than one count but fewer than ten. CDR3 DNA: TGTGCCAGCAGCCAAGGTTGGCGCTCCTACGAGCAGTACTTC. The encoded protein is CASSQGWRSYEQYF. This sequence joins TRBV3-1 and TRBJ2-7; D is unresolved. The V and J ends lost 1 base and 0 bases respectively, with 7 bases between them. Per germline, CDR1 LGHDT and CDR2 YNNKEL (reference sequence). The CDR3 length is 14 residues.

This chain uses TRBV5-1 with TRBJ2-3; D is unclear. Germline V gene sequence: CDR1 SGHRS, CDR2 YFSETQ. The CDR3 spans 15 residues. V lost 6 bases to trimming and J lost 0 bases, with 14 bases between them. The CDR3 DNA follows: TGCGCCAGCAACCCAGGTGGTTCCAGCACAGATACGCAGTATTTT. Translated: CASNPGGSSTDTQYF.

A few counts support this clonotype. This CDR3 reads CSADGTSGKVTDTQYF. The CDR3 DNA follows: TGCAGCGCAGACGGGACTAGCGGGAAGGTCACAGATACGCAGTATTTT. V and J are TRBV29-1 and TRBJ2-3, with 13 bases aligning to TRBD2. J gave up 2 bases and V 7 bases, and 9 bases lay outside the gene matches. Per the germline V gene, CDR1 is SQVTM and CDR2 is ANQGSEA. The CDR3 is made up of 16 amino acids.

The rearrangement joins TRBV6-2 or TRBV6-3 to TRBJ2-1; D assignment may be TRBD1 or TRBD2 (6 bases each). Looked up from germline, CDR1 is MNHEY and CDR2 is SVGEGT. With 10 bases removed from V and 5 bases from J, the gap between germline ends came to 24 bases. CDR3 length: 16 amino acids. CDR3 protein: CATGVSWRGIHNEQFF. CDR3 DNA: TGTGCCACGGGGGTTTCGTGGAGGGGGATACACAATGAGCAGTTCTTC.

The rearrangement uses TRBV28 and TRBJ1-2; D ambiguous. V lost 3 bases to trimming and J lost 8 bases, with 10 bases between them. The CDR3 sequence is 12 residues long. The germline V gene has CDR1 MDHEN and CDR2 SYDVKM. The CDR3 DNA follows: TGTGCCAGCAGTTTGGTCCAGGACGGCTACACCTTC. It encodes CASSLVQDGYTF.